These 18 T cell receptor beta chains were sequenced from one sample in a study of blood T cell repertoires in COVID-19. The repertoire was sequenced with immunoSEQ multiplex PCR; TCRdb's copy has only in-frame clones and lacks some. The sample records hundreds of thousands of clones, around 87% being singletons. Sequencing was done on a sample of peripheral blood. The receptors were gathered from a woman aged 55 to 70 with COVID-19, enrolled during active disease.

The chain uses TRBV14 and TRBJ1-6; no reliable D call. This CDR3 region has 17 residues. V was pared by 3 bases and J by 5 bases, with 17 bases between. Germline V gene data show CDR1 as SGHDN and CDR2 as FVKESK. The CDR3 sequence is CASSHRPGLSNNSPLHF. CDR3 bases: TGTGCCAGCAGCCACCGACCCGGACTCTCTAATAATTCACCCCTCCACTTT.

The V call is TRBV5-6, the J call TRBJ2-7; 8 nucleotides match TRBD1. Germline-derived CDR1 and CDR2 are SGHDT and YYEEEE. The CDR3 is 15 residues long. Trimming cost V 5 bases and J 6 bases; bases outside gene matches: 13. The CDR3 region is CASRGDRLRSVEQYF. As DNA, the CDR3 is TGTGCCAGCAGGGGGGACAGGCTGAGGTCGGTCGAGCAGTACTTC.

The rearrangement links TRBV5-4 to TRBJ1-1, with 8 nucleotides matching TRBD1. The V gene end was trimmed by 4 bases and the J gene end by 1 base; junction bases not matched to a gene: 3. CDR1 is SGHNT, CDR2 YYREEE, per germline (reference sequence). The CDR3 is 14 amino acids. Here the CDR3 DNA reads TGTGCCAGCAGCATTGGACAGGGGAACACTGAAGCTTTCTTT. Its protein is CASSIGQGNTEAFF.

This chain uses TRBV19 with TRBJ1-1, with 8 bases aligning to TRBD1. V was pared by 2 bases and J by 6 bases, with 8 bases of the junction left unmatched. This CDR3 has 15 residues. The germline V gene has CDR1 LNHDA and CDR2 SQIVND (reference sequence). The CDR3 reads CASSIIGQGAAEAFF. The CDR3 bases are TGTGCCAGTAGTATAATCGGACAGGGTGCTGCTGAAGCTTTCTTT. The variable domain in full, completed from reference TRBV19 and TRBJ1-1, reads DGGITQSPKYLFRKEGQNVTLSCEQNLNHDAMYWYRQDPGQGLRLIYYSQIVNDFQKGDIAEGYSVSREKKESFPLTVTSAQKNPTAFYLCASSIIGQGAAEAFFGQGTRLTVV.

The chain combines TRBV3-1 (or the pseudogene TRBV3-2) with TRBJ2-5; 12 positions agree with TRBD2. V shed 4 bases, J shed 1 base, and the junction held 4 bases outside the gene matches. Germline-derived CDR1 and CDR2 are LGHDT and YNNKEL (reference sequence). The CDR3 consists of 16 residues. Here the CDR3 reads CASSRGTSGRQETQYF. Written as DNA, the CDR3 is TGTGCCAGCAGCCGGGGGACTAGCGGGCGCCAAGAGACCCAGTACTTC.

The chain uses TRBV15 and TRBJ2-5, with a possible D match to TRBD1 (6 bases). V was shortened by 0 bases and J by 5 bases, with 10 bases between the two germline ends. From germline, CDR1 is LNHNV and CDR2 YYDKDF (reference sequence). The CDR3 contains 14 residues. The CDR3 reads CATSRDRTEETQYF. CDR3 DNA sequence: TGTGCCACCAGCAGAGATCGGACAGAGGAGACCCAGTACTTC.

This clone was observed a few times. The V and J genes are TRBV5-5 and TRBJ2-2, with a weak D call TRBD1 (6 bases). This CDR3 comprises 16 residues. V shed 4 bases and J shed 2 bases, with 15 bases lying between them. The germline V gene has CDR1 SGHKS and CDR2 YYEKEE (reference sequence). The CDR3: CASSLHTGINTGELFF. The CDR3 DNA sequence: TGTGCCAGCAGCCTACATACAGGGATAAACACCGGGGAGCTGTTTTTT.

The V and J genes are TRBV7-3 and TRBJ1-1, with D hard to call. The CDR3 spans 17 residues. Germline CDR1 and CDR2: SGHTA and FQGTGA. Trimming removed 2 bases from V and 0 bases from J, with 16 bases in between. The CDR3, as DNA: TGTGCCAGCAGCTTACTCCCGCCGTCGGGTATGAACACTGAAGCTTTCTTT. It specifies CASSLLPPSGMNTEAFF.

The genes are TRBV5-4 and TRBJ1-1, with D perhaps matching TRBD1 (5 bases). The germline V gene encodes CDR1 SGHNT and CDR2 YYREEE (reference sequence). CDR3 length: 13 residues. V shed 2 bases and J shed 1 base, with 6 bases lying between them. The CDR3 nucleotides read TGTGCCAGCAGCTTCGGGGGGAACACTGAAGCTTTCTTT. Translation gives CASSFGGNTEAFF.

The chain has TRBV7-2 and TRBJ2-4; TRBD2 might be the D (6 bases). The CDR3 length is 14 residues. V was pared by 4 bases and J by 0 bases, with 7 bases between. In germline, CDR1 is SGHTA, CDR2 FQGNSA. CDR3 bases: TGTGCCAGCAGCTCGGGACTAGCCAAAAACATTCAGTACTTC. The encoded protein is CASSSGLAKNIQYF. The whole variable domain, remainder taken from reference TRBV7-2 and TRBJ2-4, is GAGVSQSPSNKVTEKGKDVELRCDPISGHTALYWYRQSLGQGLEFLIYFQGNSAPDKSGLPSDRFSAERTGGSVSTLTIQRTQQEDSAVYLCASSSGLAKNIQYFGAGTRLSVL.

The genes are TRBV7-2 and TRBJ2-6; D is unresolved. The germline V and J ends were trimmed by 4 bases and 3 bases, with 16 bases remaining between them. The CDR3 is 17 residues long. Per the germline V gene, CDR1 is SGHTA and CDR2 is FQGNSA. The CDR3 region has the DNA TGTGCCAGCAGCTCACCCGACATGCTTTTTGGGGCCAACGTCCTGACTTTC. It is translated as CASSSPDMLFGANVLTF.

The chain employs TRBV5-4 and TRBJ2-3; D uncertain. Germline V gene data show CDR1 as SGHNT and CDR2 as YYREEE (reference sequence). CDR3 length: 14 residues. V dropped 0 bases and J dropped 2 bases, with 7 bases sitting between them. CDR3 DNA: TGTGCCAGCAGCTTGGTGGCCGCCACAGATACGCAGTATTTT. Encoded protein: CASSLVAATDTQYF.

This clone was seen just once. The V gene is TRBV13, the J gene TRBJ2-3; 13 bases map to TRBD2. Per germline, CDR1 PRHDT and CDR2 FYEKMQ (reference sequence). The CDR3 totals 17 residues. Losses at the gene ends were 4 bases for V and 2 bases for J; bases not matched to a gene: 6. This CDR3 is CASSSRTSGGFTDTQYF. CDR3 coding DNA: TGTGCCAGCAGCTCCCGGACTAGCGGGGGTTTCACAGATACGCAGTATTTT.

The V gene is TRBV25-1, the J gene TRBJ1-1, with D hard to call. The CDR3 runs to 12 residues. V lost 5 bases to trimming and J lost 5 bases, with 9 bases between them. Germline CDR1 MGHDK, CDR2 SYGVNS. The CDR3, as DNA: TGTGCCAGCAGTCTCTGGGAGACTGAAGCTTTCTTT. Its protein is CASSLWETEAFF. The whole variable domain, filled in from reference TRBV25-1 and TRBJ1-1, reads EADIYQTPRYLVIGTGKKITLECSQTMGHDKMYWYQQDPGMELHLIHYSYGVNSTEKGDLSSESTVSRIRTEHFPLTLESARPSHTSQYLCASSLWETEAFFGQGTRLTVV.

The rearrangement uses TRBV11-3 and TRBJ1-1; 7 positions match TRBD1. The CDR3 extends over 15 amino acids. Per germline, CDR1 SGHNT and CDR2 YENEEA. V trimming: 5 bases; J trimming: 1 base; junction bases outside the gene matches: 7. CDR3 loop: CASSRRDSTNTEAFF. The CDR3 DNA sequence: TGTGCCAGCAGCAGACGGGACAGTACGAACACTGAAGCTTTCTTT.

This clone was picked up a small number of times. The genes are TRBV28 and TRBJ1-1, with a tentative D call TRBD1 (6 bases). The V end lost 5 bases, the J end lost 5 bases, and 18 bases lay between the germline ends. The CDR3 loop spans 15 amino acids. Germline V lookup: CDR1 MDHEN, CDR2 SYDVKM. The CDR3 here is CASSINRALITEAFF. DNA of the CDR3: TGTGCCAGCAGTATTAACAGGGCCCTAATTACTGAAGCTTTCTTT.

The chain uses TRBV21-1 and TRBJ1-2; the listed D gene, TRBD1, was not tested against the DNA. TRBV21-1 is termed a pseudogene. CDR3 length equals 15 residues. CDR3 coding DNA: TGTGCCAGCAGCAGAGCCACCCGGGACAGCTATGGCTACACCTTC. Its protein is CASSRATRDSYGYTF.

The rearrangement uses TRBV21-1 and TRBJ1-5; the listed D gene, TRBD1, was not tested against the DNA. TRBV21-1 is noted as a pseudogene. There are 15 residues in the CDR3. In DNA form, the CDR3 reads TGTGCCAGCAGCAAATGTCAGGGCACGTATCAGCCCCAGCATTTT. Its translation: CASSKCQGTYQPQHF.